This T cell receptor beta chain is from a study of shared clonotypes between healthy human individuals. Notes on the study in general: Naive CD4 clonotypes overlapped across several donors at about 5.2%.

Sequencing was performed with immunoSEQ multiplex PCR; in TCRdb, only in-frame clones are kept and a portion is missing. Of approximately 1.4 million clones detected, roughly 98% appear once; the ten largest clones hold 0.45%. CDR1 is SGHTS, CDR2 YDEGEE, per germline. The CDR3 has 15 amino acids. The J segment lost 3 bases and the V segment lost 0 bases, leaving 3 bases of the junction unmatched. Worth noting for this clone: Antigen unknown.

Healthy and HIV-negative, the adult donors had no recent acute infections or vaccinations. Sequencing was done on a sample of naive CD4+ T cells sorted from blood. Subset here: CD45RA+ positively selected. This receptor was obtained from a man aged 25-45 years in good health. The chain couples TRBV5-8 to TRBJ1-5, with 7 bases that match TRBD1. DNA of the CDR3: TGTGCCAGCAGCTTGGTAGGGGGCGTCAATCAGCCCCAGCATTTT. Amino acid sequence: CASSLVGGVNQPQHF.